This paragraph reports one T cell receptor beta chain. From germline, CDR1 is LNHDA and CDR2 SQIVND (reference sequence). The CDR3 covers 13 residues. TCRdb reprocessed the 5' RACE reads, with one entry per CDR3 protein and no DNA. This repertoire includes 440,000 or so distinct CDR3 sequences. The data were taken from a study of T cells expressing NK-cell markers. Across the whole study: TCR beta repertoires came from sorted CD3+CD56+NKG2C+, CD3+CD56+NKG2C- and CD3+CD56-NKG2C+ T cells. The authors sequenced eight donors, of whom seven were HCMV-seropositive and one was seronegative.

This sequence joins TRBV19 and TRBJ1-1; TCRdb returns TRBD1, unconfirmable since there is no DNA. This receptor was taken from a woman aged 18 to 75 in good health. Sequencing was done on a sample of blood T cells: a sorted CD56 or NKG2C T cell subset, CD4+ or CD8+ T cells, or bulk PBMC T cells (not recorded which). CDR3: CASSIMGAAEAFF. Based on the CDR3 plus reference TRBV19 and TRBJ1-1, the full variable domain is DGGITQSPKYLFRKEGQNVTLSCEQNLNHDAMYWYRQDPGQGLRLIYYSQIVNDFQKGDIAEGYSVSREKKESFPLTVTSAQKNPTAFYLCASSIMGAAEAFFGQGTRLTVV.